The 18 T cell receptor beta chains listed next were all sequenced from one sample in a study of T cell responses to AZD1222 COVID-19 vaccine. Only in-frame clones appear in the TCRdb table, and some are missing; sequencing was by immunoSEQ multiplex PCR. The sample carries some 95,000 clones, 85% to 90% recorded once. The sequencing here drew on peripheral blood, taken on day 0 of AZD1222 vaccination. The receptor set was obtained from an adult in good health.

J is TRBJ1-5 and V is TRBV19, with a tentative D call TRBD1 (6 bases). This CDR3 region has 14 residues. CDR1 LNHDA and CDR2 SQIVND come from the germline V gene (reference sequence). Deletions cut 4 bases from V and 4 bases from J, with 11 bases between. The chain's CDR3 is CASSRGGGNQPQHF. Here the CDR3 DNA reads TGTGCCAGTAGTAGGGGAGGGGGTAATCAGCCCCAGCATTTT.

The chain employs TRBV5-6 and TRBJ2-6; tentatively, D is TRBD1 (5 bases). This CDR3 is 15 amino acids long. Trimming removed 7 bases at V and 2 bases at J, with 13 bases between. In germline, CDR1 is SGHDT, CDR2 YYEEEE. The CDR3 region is CASAPRRAGANVLTF. CDR3 DNA sequence: TGTGCCAGCGCGCCGCGCAGGGCTGGGGCCAACGTCCTGACTTTC.

J is TRBJ1-2 and V is TRBV6-5; D possibly corresponds to TRBD1 (6 bases). In germline, CDR1 is MNHEY, CDR2 SVGAGI. Between the trimmed V and J ends, which lost 2 bases and 4 bases, there was a span of 17 bases. This CDR3 has 16 residues. CDR3 amino acids: CASSYGLGGGSYGYTF. For the CDR3, the DNA is TGTGCCAGCAGTTACGGATTAGGGGGTGGGTCCTATGGCTACACCTTC.

This chain uses TRBV4-3 with TRBJ1-2; the match to TRBD1 covers 7 bases. The CDR3 has 15 residues. V lost 0 bases, J lost 5 bases, and 6 bases stayed unmatched. Looked up from germline, CDR1 is LGHNA and CDR2 is YSLEER. CDR3 in amino acids: CASSQDGDRLYGYTF. CDR3 in DNA: TGCGCCAGCAGCCAAGATGGGGACAGACTATATGGCTACACCTTC.

The chain couples TRBV12-5 to TRBJ1-5; D is uncertain. The V end was cut by 5 bases, the J end by 7 bases, with 12 bases between. From germline, CDR1 is LGHNT and CDR2 FRNRAP. The CDR3 runs 13 residues. CDR3 sequence: CASGPQSGQPQHF. CDR3 DNA: TGTGCTAGTGGTCCACAGTCGGGGCAGCCCCAGCATTTT.

V gene TRBV18 combines with J gene TRBJ1-4; D is possibly TRBD1 (5 bases). In germline, CDR1 is KGHSH, CDR2 LQKENI. The CDR3 is 14 amino acids. Trimming stripped 3 bases from V and 6 bases from J, with 11 bases between. DNA of the CDR3: TGTGCCAGCTCACCCGCAGGGTCTTATGAAAAACTGTTTTTT. Protein: CASSPAGSYEKLFF.

CDR3 sequence: CASSLGSGGTQYSPLHF. The CDR3 region has the DNA TGCGCCAGCAGTTTGGGGTCGGGAGGGACCCAATATTCACCCCTCCACTTT. The chain couples TRBV10-2 to TRBJ1-6, with D possibly TRBD1 on 5 matching bases. Trimming took 5 bases from V and 8 from J, leaving 22 bases between them. The germline V gene has CDR1 WSHSY and CDR2 SAAADI. CDR3 length: 17 amino acids.

This clone was counted once. The gene calls are TRBV7-2 and TRBJ2-7, with a possible D match to TRBD1 (5 bases). V was trimmed by 1 base and J by 4 bases, leaving 23 bases between them. This CDR3 contains 18 residues. Germline V gene lookup returns CDR1 SGHTA and CDR2 FQGNSA. The CDR3 DNA reads as TGTGCCAGCAGCTTAGGAGGTTGGGGCGGCCAAGGCATGTACGAGCAGTACTTC. This encodes CASSLGGWGGQGMYEQYF.

The chain couples TRBV24-1 to TRBJ1-1; D unresolved. The germline V and J ends were trimmed by 3 bases and 9 bases, with 13 bases remaining between them. Germline-derived CDR1 and CDR2 are KGHDR and SFDVKD. This CDR3 comprises 13 residues. The CDR3 is CATSDQQQIKAFF. The CDR3 bases are TGTGCCACCAGTGATCAACAGCAAATCAAAGCTTTCTTT.

This rearrangement joins TRBV7-9 to TRBJ1-1, with 10 bases fitting TRBD1. The CDR3 has 14 residues. Germline CDR1 SEHNR, CDR2 FQNEAQ (reference sequence). Trimming removed 3 bases from V and 3 bases from J; junction bases left unmatched: 1. CDR3 DNA sequence: TGTGCCAGCAGCTTCGGACAGGGGGACACTGAAGCTTTCTTT. Translated, it gives CASSFGQGDTEAFF.

This chain uses TRBV4-1 with TRBJ1-1; a possible D gene is TRBD1 (6 bases). V shed 4 bases and J shed 3 bases, with 12 bases lying between them. This CDR3 is 14 amino acids long. Germline V gene data show CDR1 as MGHRA and CDR2 as YSYEKL. CDR3 loop: CASSPLGGDTEAFF. CDR3 in DNA: TGCGCCAGCAGCCCCCTAGGGGGGGACACTGAAGCTTTCTTT.

This chain connects TRBV2 to TRBJ1-5; D is possibly TRBD1 (6 bases). The CDR3 totals 13 residues. CDR1 is SNHLY, CDR2 FYNNEI, per germline. The ends were cut back, 6 bases at V and 9 bases at J, with 15 bases in the middle. CDR3 sequence: CASRGQNFPPQHF. The CDR3 DNA follows: TGTGCCAGCAGGGGACAAAATTTCCCGCCCCAGCATTTT.

Only one count was recorded for this clone. The rearrangement links TRBV15 to TRBJ2-1; possible D gene TRBD2, 5 bases. In germline, CDR1 is LNHNV, CDR2 YYDKDF (reference sequence). This CDR3 region has 15 residues. V lost 1 base to trimming and J lost 10 bases, with 17 bases between them. CDR3 sequence reads: CATSRGPGSLPEQFF. The DNA of the CDR3 is TGTGCCACCAGCAGAGGACCGGGATCCTTGCCCGAGCAGTTCTTC.

This rearrangement joins TRBV7-9 to TRBJ2-3; 7 bases line up with TRBD1. Germline lookup yields CDR1 SEHNR and CDR2 FQNEAQ (reference sequence). V trimming: 5 bases; J trimming: 2 bases; junction bases outside the gene matches: 7. This CDR3 has 15 residues. Here the CDR3 reads CASSQFQGVTDTQYF. The CDR3 nucleotides are TGTGCCAGCAGCCAATTCCAGGGGGTCACAGATACGCAGTATTTT.

Comment on this clone: An end of the junction does not agree with germline; a read error may underlie this. The chain joins TRBV2 to TRBJ1-1, with 7 positions matching TRBD1. The CDR3 has 13 amino acids. CDR1 and CDR2 (germline): SNHLY, FYNNEI. CDR3 residues: CAGRIRGDTEAFF. CDR3 DNA: TGTGCCGGCAGGATCAGGGGGGACACTGAAGCTTTCTTT.

V usage is TRBV19 and J usage is TRBJ1-3, with a weak D call TRBD1 (5 bases). Germline CDR1 and CDR2: LNHDA and SQIVND (reference sequence). The CDR3 contains 15 residues. The ends were cut back, 8 bases at V and 4 bases at J, with 18 bases in the middle. The CDR3 nucleotides read TGTGCCAGTGGTCTAAGGGGTCCGGCGGGAAACACCATATATTTT. Translation: CASGLRGPAGNTIYF.

The V gene is TRBV6-2 or TRBV6-3, the J gene TRBJ1-2; D unresolved. V lost 2 bases and J lost 5, with 3 bases in between. The V gene's germline CDR1 is MNHEY and CDR2 SVGEGT. CDR3 length: 11 amino acids. The CDR3 DNA is TGTGCCAGCAGTTACCCGTATGGCTACACCTTC. Translating it yields CASSYPYGYTF.

This clone has just a few counts. This chain joins TRBV27 and TRBJ2-3; 8 bases agree with TRBD2. The CDR3 is 14 residues long. The ends lost 6 bases at V and 5 bases at J; junction bases unmatched: 7. Germline V lookup: CDR1 MNHEY, CDR2 SMNVEV (reference sequence). CDR3 nucleotide sequence: TGTGCCAGCAGCATAGCGGGGAGACTAGATACGCAGTATTTT. Translation: CASSIAGRLDTQYF.